One sample yielded the 10 T cell receptor beta chains listed below, sequenced in a study of control samples from healthy donors and cancer patients. Some clones are missing from TCRdb's copy, which holds only in-frame ones; the method was immunoSEQ multiplex PCR. The sample yields over 100,000 clones, approximately 91% seen once. Sequenced: blood. These receptor sequences come from a man in his fifties in good health.

The J gene is TRBJ1-5, the V gene TRBV10-2; 7 nucleotides agree with TRBD1. The V gene end was trimmed by 7 bases and the J gene end by 4 bases; junction bases not matched to a gene: 10. Germline V gives CDR1 WSHSY, CDR2 SAAADI. CDR3 length: 15 amino acids. CDR3 nucleotide sequence: TGCGCCAGCACCGCGACAGGGTTGGGAAATCAGCCCCAGCATTTT. Protein product: CASTATGLGNQPQHF.

V usage is TRBV18 and J usage is TRBJ1-4; possibly TRBD1 for D (5 bases). V lost 4 bases and J lost 0, with 12 bases in between. Germline assignment: CDR1 KGHSH and CDR2 LQKENI. The CDR3 consists of 16 residues. The CDR3 loop is CASSRDRLATNEKLFF. The DNA for the CDR3 is TGTGCCAGCTCACGTGACAGACTTGCAACTAATGAAAAACTGTTTTTT.

V is TRBV6-1 and J is TRBJ2-7; D is perhaps TRBD1 (5 bases). The germline gives CDR1 MNHNS, CDR2 SASEGT. The CDR3 contains 15 residues. The V gene lost 1 base and the J gene lost 5 bases, with 15 bases spanning the gap. CDR3 DNA: TGTGCCAGCAGTGAAGATGGGGCAGGGTGGAACGAGCAGTACTTC. Its protein product is CASSEDGAGWNEQYF.

The genes are TRBV19 and TRBJ1-1; no clear D gene. Germline CDR1 is LNHDA and CDR2 is SQIVND (reference sequence). This CDR3 region has 13 residues. V shed 5 bases and J shed 4 bases, with 11 bases lying between them. CDR3 DNA sequence: TGTGCCAGTAGTCCCGACGGCGGCACTGAAGCTTTCTTT. This gives the protein CASSPDGGTEAFF.

The sample holds one count of this clone. The genes are TRBV11-2 and TRBJ2-1; D unresolved. Trimming took off 2 bases at V and 7 bases at J, with 15 bases between the two ends. Germline CDR1 and CDR2: SGHAT and FQNNGV. The CDR3 runs 15 residues. CDR3 in DNA: TGTGCCAGCAGCTTACGCGGCAGTCCTGGGAATGAGCAGTTCTTC. This codes for CASSLRGSPGNEQFF.

V gene TRBV30 combines with J gene TRBJ2-2; TRBD1 agrees at 7 bases. CDR1 is GTSNPN, CDR2 SVGIG, per germline (reference sequence). V lost 5 bases and J lost 13; bases outside the gene matches: 10. The CDR3 sequence is 12 residues long. Here the CDR3 DNA reads TGTGCCTGGGGGGACAGTGGGTTTGGGCTGTTTTTT. Residues: CAWGDSGFGLFF.

This chain joins TRBV2 and TRBJ2-4; D is uncertain. In germline, CDR1 is SNHLY, CDR2 FYNNEI. The CDR3 is 16 amino acids. V shed 0 bases and J shed 0 bases, with 9 bases lying between them. CDR3 sequence (DNA): TGTGCCAGCAGTGAAGCTTCGGGCCAAGCCAAAAACATTCAGTACTTC. It translates to CASSEASGQAKNIQYF.

The chain joins TRBV6-5 to TRBJ1-3; perhaps TRBD1 as D (5 bases). V was shortened by 6 bases and J by 4 bases, with 13 bases between the two germline ends. The CDR3 has 14 residues. Per the germline V gene, CDR1 is MNHEY and CDR2 is SVGAGI. As DNA, the CDR3 is TGTGCCAGCAGGGGGGGAGTTCCGGGAAACACCATATATTTT. Amino acids: CASRGGVPGNTIYF.

The chain couples TRBV3-1 (or the pseudogene TRBV3-2) to TRBJ1-1; D unclear. The V end was cut by 6 bases, the J end by 0 bases, with 11 bases between. Germline V lookup: CDR1 LGHDT, CDR2 YNNKEL (reference sequence). The CDR3 is made up of 14 amino acids. CDR3 sequence reads: CASRSHAVNTEAFF. CDR3 DNA: TGTGCCAGCAGGTCCCATGCGGTGAACACTGAAGCTTTCTTT.

The rearrangement uses TRBV6-5 and TRBJ2-7; D might be TRBD1 or TRBD2, each matching 5 bases. The V gene's germline CDR1 is MNHEY and CDR2 SVGAGI. The CDR3 is made up of 15 amino acids. Trimming removed 5 bases at V and 2 bases at J, with 16 bases between. The chain's CDR3 is CASSIEGPPAYEQYF. In nucleotides, the CDR3 is TGTGCCAGCAGTATAGAGGGACCCCCGGCCTACGAGCAGTACTTC.